What follows is one T cell receptor beta chain and its context. Its antigen is as yet unknown. PCR used 60 Vbeta primers and 13 Jbeta primers. Libraries were prepared by immunoSEQ multiplex PCR; TCRdb keeps only in-frame clonotypes and omits some of them. The sample has some 140,000 clones, around 80% seen once. Germline CDR1 PRHDT, CDR2 FYEKMQ (reference sequence). The ends were cut back, 6 bases at V and 7 bases at J, with 18 bases in the middle. This CDR3 is built from 14 residues. The sample belongs to a study of cytomegalovirus exposure and HLA in healthy donors. Overall study findings and caveats: A link between a missense DCLRE1C variant and TCR beta V- and J-gene trimming emerged from a later analysis. Using a false discovery rate of 0.05, a later analysis showed that around 16,000 TCR beta sequences were associated with HLA alleles.

V gene TRBV13 combines with J gene TRBJ2-5; TRBD1 is a possible D gene (6 bases). This clonotype originated in a female donor in good health and CMV-seropositive. The specimen sequenced was PBMCs. The CDR3 spells CASRKQGSVGTQYF. Here the CDR3 DNA reads TGTGCCAGCAGGAAACAGGGTAGCGTAGGGACCCAGTACTTC.